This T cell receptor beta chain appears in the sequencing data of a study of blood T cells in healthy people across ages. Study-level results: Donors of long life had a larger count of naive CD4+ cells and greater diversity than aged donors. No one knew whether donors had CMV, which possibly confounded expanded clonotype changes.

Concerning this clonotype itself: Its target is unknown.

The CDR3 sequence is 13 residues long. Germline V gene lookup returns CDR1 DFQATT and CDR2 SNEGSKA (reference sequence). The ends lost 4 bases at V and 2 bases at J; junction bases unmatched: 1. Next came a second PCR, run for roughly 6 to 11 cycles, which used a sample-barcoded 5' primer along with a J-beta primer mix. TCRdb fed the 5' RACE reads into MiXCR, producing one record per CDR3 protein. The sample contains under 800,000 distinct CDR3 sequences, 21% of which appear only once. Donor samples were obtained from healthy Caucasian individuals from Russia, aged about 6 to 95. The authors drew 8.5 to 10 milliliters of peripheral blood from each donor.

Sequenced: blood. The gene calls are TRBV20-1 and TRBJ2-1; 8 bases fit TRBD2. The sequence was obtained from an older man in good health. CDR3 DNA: TGCAGTGCTACGGGAGGGCCCTACAATGAGCAGTTCTTC. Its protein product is CSATGGPYNEQFF.